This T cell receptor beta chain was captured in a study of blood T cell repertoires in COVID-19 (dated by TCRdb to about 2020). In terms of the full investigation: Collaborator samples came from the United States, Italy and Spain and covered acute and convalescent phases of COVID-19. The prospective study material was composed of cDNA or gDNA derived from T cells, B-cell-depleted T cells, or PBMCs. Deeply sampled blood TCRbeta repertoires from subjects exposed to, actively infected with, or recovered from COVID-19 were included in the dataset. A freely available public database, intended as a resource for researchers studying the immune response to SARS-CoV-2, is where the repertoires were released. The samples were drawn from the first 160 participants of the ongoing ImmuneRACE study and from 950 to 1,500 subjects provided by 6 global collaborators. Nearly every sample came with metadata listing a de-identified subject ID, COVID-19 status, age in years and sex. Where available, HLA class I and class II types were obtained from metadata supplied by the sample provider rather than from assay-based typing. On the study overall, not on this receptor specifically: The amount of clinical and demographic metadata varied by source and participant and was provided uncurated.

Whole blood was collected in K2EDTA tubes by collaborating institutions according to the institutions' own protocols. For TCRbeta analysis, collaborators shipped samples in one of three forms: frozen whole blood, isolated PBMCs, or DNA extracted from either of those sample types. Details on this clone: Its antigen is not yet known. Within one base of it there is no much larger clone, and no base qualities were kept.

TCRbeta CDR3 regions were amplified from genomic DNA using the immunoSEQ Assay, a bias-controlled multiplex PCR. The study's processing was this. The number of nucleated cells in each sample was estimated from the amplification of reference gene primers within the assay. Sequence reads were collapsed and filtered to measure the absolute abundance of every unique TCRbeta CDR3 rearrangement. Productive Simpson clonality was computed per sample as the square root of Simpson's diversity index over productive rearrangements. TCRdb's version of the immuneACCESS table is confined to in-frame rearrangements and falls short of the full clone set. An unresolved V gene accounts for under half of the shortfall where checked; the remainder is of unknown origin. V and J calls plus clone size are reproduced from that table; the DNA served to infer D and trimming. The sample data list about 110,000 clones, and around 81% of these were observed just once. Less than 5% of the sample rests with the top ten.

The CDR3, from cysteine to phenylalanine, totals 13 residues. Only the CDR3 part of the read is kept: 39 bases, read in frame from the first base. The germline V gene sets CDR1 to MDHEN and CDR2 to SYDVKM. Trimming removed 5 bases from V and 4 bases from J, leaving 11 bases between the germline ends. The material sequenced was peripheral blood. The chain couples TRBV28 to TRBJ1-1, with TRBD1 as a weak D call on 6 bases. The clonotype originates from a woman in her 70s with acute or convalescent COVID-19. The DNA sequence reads TGTGCCAGCAGTGGGGGCGCGAGCACTGAAGCTTTCTTT. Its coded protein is CASSGGASTEAFF.